The 19 T cell receptor beta chains below were found in one sample sequenced in a study of shared T cell receptors in the human thymus. The assay was immunoSEQ multiplex PCR, and TCRdb's table has in-frame clones only and misses some. The table has about 500,000 clones, about 80% seen once. These data were likewise used in another study, on human thymus T cells.

Sequences were obtained from thymocytes. The receptors were sampled from a boy in the first two years of life with a congenital heart defect.

This chain links TRBV10-2 with TRBJ2-7, with a weak D call TRBD2 (5 bases). The CDR3 totals 12 residues. Trimming removed 8 bases from V and 4 bases from J, with 12 bases in between. Germline-derived CDR1 and CDR2 are WSHSY and SAAADI. CDR3 in DNA: TGCGCCAGCGGATCGGGATTTTACGAGCAGTACTTC. The encoded protein is CASGSGFYEQYF.

The chain uses TRBV7-8 and TRBJ2-1; 7 nucleotides line up with TRBD2. Germline V lookup: CDR1 SGHVS, CDR2 FQNEAQ. The CDR3 consists of 18 residues. V lost 2 bases, J lost 9 bases, and 19 bases stayed unmatched. The CDR3 sequence: CASSLFPSGWRGWGEQFF. CDR3 in DNA: TGTGCCAGCAGCTTATTCCCTAGCGGCTGGAGGGGCTGGGGTGAGCAGTTCTTC.

This clone is a singleton in its sample. The chain's CDR3 is CASSQDHKGAGEQYF. DNA of the CDR3: TGTGCCAGCAGCCAAGATCATAAGGGGGCGGGGGAGCAGTACTTC. This chain connects TRBV14 to TRBJ2-7; a possible D gene is TRBD1 (7 bases). The V end was cut by 0 bases, the J end by 7 bases, with 16 bases between. The CDR3 has 15 residues. CDR1 and CDR2 from the germline V gene are SGHDN and FVKESK.

In nucleotides, the CDR3 is TGCGCCAGCAGCTTGGGGTCCGGGAGGGCCACCGGGGAGCTGTTTTTT. It encodes CASSLGSGRATGELFF. This chain links TRBV5-1 with TRBJ2-2, with 8 positions matching TRBD2. Germline V CDR1 and CDR2: SGHRS, YFSETQ. The CDR3 contains 16 residues. Trimming at V came to 0 bases and at J to 4 bases, leaving 5 bases not matched to a gene.

The genes are TRBV7-6 and TRBJ2-1; 15 positions match TRBD2. Germline assignment: CDR1 SGHVS and CDR2 FNYEAQ. V trimming: 5 bases; J trimming: 8 bases; junction bases outside the gene matches: 4. The CDR3 consists of 15 residues. The CDR3, as DNA: TGTGCCAGCAGCCAGGGACTAGCGGGAGGCCATGAGCAGTTCTTC. It codes for CASSQGLAGGHEQFF.

This chain connects TRBV11-3 to TRBJ2-1; TRBD2 is a possible D gene (5 bases). V was trimmed by 4 bases and J by 0 bases, leaving 10 bases between them. CDR1 SGHNT and CDR2 YENEEA come from the germline V gene. The CDR3 is 15 residues long. CDR3 protein: CASSSERNSYNEQFF. For the CDR3, the DNA is TGTGCCAGCAGCTCCGAGCGGAACTCCTACAATGAGCAGTTCTTC. The variable domain in full, completed from reference TRBV11-3 and TRBJ2-1, reads EAGVVQSPRYKIIEKKQPVAFWCNPISGHNTLYWYLQNLGQGPELLIRYENEEAVDDSQLPKDRFSAERLKGVDSTLKIQPAELGDSAVYLCASSSERNSYNEQFFGPGTRLTVL.

The rearrangement joins TRBV13 to TRBJ2-7; 8 bases match TRBD2. Trimming at V came to 2 bases and at J to 4 bases, leaving 4 bases not matched to a gene. The germline gives CDR1 PRHDT, CDR2 FYEKMQ (reference sequence). The CDR3 length is 14 residues. The CDR3 loop reads CASSLRASGYEQYF. In nucleotides, the CDR3 is TGTGCCAGCAGCTTAAGGGCTAGCGGGTACGAGCAGTACTTC.

The chain is built from TRBV28 and TRBJ2-5; D gene unclear. The DNA end favors TRBJ2-7, so the J call may be wrong. The CDR3 extends over 14 amino acids. Germline V lookup: CDR1 MDHEN, CDR2 SYDVKM. As DNA, the CDR3 is TGTGCCAGCAGTTTAAAAGAAAATGCCTACGAGCAGTACTTC. Its translation: CASSLKENAYEQYF.

The V and J genes are TRBV9 and TRBJ2-3; 7 nucleotides match TRBD2. The CDR3 has 17 amino acids. Trimming removed 3 bases from V and 3 bases from J; junction bases left unmatched: 13. Germline V CDR1 and CDR2: SGDLS, YYNGEE. Written as DNA, the CDR3 is TGTGCCAGCAGCGCGTTCAGGACCGGGGGGTTGACAGATACGCAGTATTTT. Translation: CASSAFRTGGLTDTQYF.

This clone was counted a few times. J is TRBJ2-2 and V is TRBV14; D possibly corresponds to TRBD1 (5 bases). The CDR3 is 11 residues long. Per germline, CDR1 SGHDN and CDR2 FVKESK. CDR3 sequence: CELGAGGELFF. The CDR3 DNA is TGTGAGTTAGGGGCCGGGGGGGAGCTGTTTTTT.

The V call is TRBV25-1, the J call TRBJ1-2, with 9 bases that match TRBD1. The germline V gene has CDR1 MGHDK and CDR2 SYGVNS. This CDR3 contains 18 residues. Unmatched junction bases numbered 17, after V lost 2 bases and J lost 7 bases. CDR3 bases: TGTGCCAGCAGTGAAGGGCGGGACAGGGAGAGGGGGAGTTCTGGCTACACCTTC. Encoded protein: CASSEGRDRERGSSGYTF.

This chain uses TRBV29-1 with TRBJ1-1, with 7 bases lining up with TRBD1. CDR1 and CDR2 from the germline V gene are SQVTM and ANQGSEA. The CDR3 is 14 amino acids. Trimming cost V 3 bases and J 1 base; bases outside gene matches: 5. This chain's CDR3 is CSVDRTGQNTEAFF. For the CDR3, the DNA is TGCAGCGTTGACCGGACAGGCCAGAACACTGAAGCTTTCTTT.

The chain is built from TRBV14 and TRBJ2-4; D is undetermined. Deletions cut 1 base from V and 9 bases from J, with 7 bases between. The CDR3 runs 12 residues. Per germline, CDR1 SGHDN and CDR2 FVKESK. The CDR3 protein is CASSQGEAIQYF. The CDR3 nucleotides are TGTGCCAGCAGCCAAGGAGAGGCCATTCAGTACTTC.

The rearrangement uses TRBV6-5 and TRBJ2-7, with 10 bases fitting TRBD2. Gene TRBJ2-5 matches the end of the DNA better, so the J call may be wrong. Germline CDR1 reads MNHEY; CDR2 reads SVGAGI. This CDR3 is 16 amino acids long. CDR3 nucleotide sequence: TGTGCCAGCAGTTGGGTAGCGGGAGGTCGTCAAGAGACCCAGTACTTC. Its protein product is CASSWVAGGRQETQYF.

This clone turned up a few times. The chain has TRBV5-4 and TRBJ1-1; D is ambiguous. Deletions cut 3 bases from V and 4 bases from J, with 16 bases between. Germline V gene data show CDR1 as SGHNT and CDR2 as YYREEE (reference sequence). This CDR3 contains 15 residues. CDR3 nucleotides: TGTGCCAGCAGCTGGCCCGGCTGGCCTAGCACTGAAGCTTTCTTT. Residues: CASSWPGWPSTEAFF. The full variable domain, rest sourced from reference TRBV5-4 and TRBJ1-1, is ETGVTQSPTHLIKTRGQQVTLRCSSQSGHNTVSWYQQALGQGPQFIFQYYREEENGRGNFPPRFSGLQFPNYSSELNVNALELDDSALYLCASSWPGWPSTEAFFGQGTRLTVV.

This clone was seen just once. The V gene is TRBV27, the J gene TRBJ2-7; possible D gene TRBD2, 6 bases. CDR1 MNHEY and CDR2 SMNVEV come from the germline V gene (reference sequence). This CDR3 is built from 15 residues. Trimming left V 4 bases short and J 1 base short, with 14 bases between. Here the CDR3 DNA reads TGTGCCAGCAGTTCCCCTGGGGAGGTTTCCTACGAGCAGTACTTC. This translates into CASSSPGEVSYEQYF.

The chain links TRBV18 to TRBJ2-7; D gene uncertain. The CDR3 extends over 14 amino acids. V was trimmed by 6 bases and J by 2 bases, leaving 14 bases between them. Germline V gene sequence: CDR1 KGHSH, CDR2 LQKENI. The CDR3 loop reads CASSSEAVAYEQYF. For the CDR3, the DNA is TGTGCCAGCTCTTCCGAGGCGGTCGCCTACGAGCAGTACTTC.

Here the CDR3 DNA reads TGTGCCAGCAGCTTAGCCGTAGCGTCGATCCAAGAGACCCAGTACTTC. Translating it yields CASSLAVASIQETQYF. The V call is TRBV7-2, the J call TRBJ2-5, with a possible D match to TRBD2 (5 bases). The ends were cut back, 0 bases at V and 1 base at J, with 12 bases in the middle. Germline values: CDR1 SGHTA, CDR2 FQGNSA. The CDR3 length is 16 residues.

The chain couples TRBV15 to TRBJ2-1, with D uncertain. V was trimmed by 1 base and J by 8 bases, leaving 18 bases between them. The CDR3 loop spans 16 amino acids. CDR1 and CDR2 from the germline V gene are LNHNV and YYDKDF (reference sequence). Here the CDR3 reads CATSRGRGPRPHEQFF. DNA for the CDR3: TGTGCCACCAGCAGAGGGCGCGGCCCCCGGCCGCATGAGCAGTTCTTC. Filled out from reference TRBV15 and TRBJ2-1, the complete variable domain reads DAMVIQNPRYQVTQFGKPVTLSCSQTLNHNVMYWYQQKSSQAPKLLFHYYDKDFNNEADTPDNFQSRRPNTSFCFLDIRSPGLGDTAMYLCATSRGRGPRPHEQFFGPGTRLTVL.